Shown below are 23 T cell receptor beta chains from a single sample sequenced in a study of T cells in Graves' hyperthyroidism and ophthalmopathy. From RNA transcripts, TCR beta CDR3 regions were amplified. First-round RT-PCR of the TCR CDR3 relied on the HTBI primer set. MiXCR, applied by TCRdb to the multiplex PCR reads, yields one record per CDR3 protein. The table records 300,000 to 500,000 distinct CDR3 sequences, about 16% of them present only once. Sequenced material: blood. The receptors were sampled from a woman in her 30s with Graves' hyperthyroidism.

V gene TRBV20-1 combines with J gene TRBJ1-1, with D possibly being TRBD1 (5 bases). The V and J ends lost 0 bases and 3 bases respectively, with 14 bases between them. There are 15 residues in the CDR3. The germline gives CDR1 DFQATT, CDR2 SNEGSKA (reference sequence). DNA of the CDR3: TGCAGTGCTAGAGATCTCCAGGGTACGGACACTGAAGCTTTCTTT. This sequence encodes CSARDLQGTDTEAFF.

There are a few counts of this clonotype. Here the CDR3 DNA reads TGTGCCAGCAGCCAAATGGGGGAAAAAGAGACCCAGTACTTC. Residues: CASSQMGEKETQYF. This chain joins TRBV3-1 and TRBJ2-5; perhaps D is TRBD1 or TRBD2 (5 bases each). This CDR3 has 14 residues. V was shortened by 2 bases and J by 3 bases, with 10 bases between the two germline ends. Germline lookup yields CDR1 LGHDT and CDR2 YNNKEL (reference sequence).

In this sample, this clonotype turned up a few times. The chain joins TRBV5-6 to TRBJ1-6; 12 bases align to TRBD1. Germline-derived CDR1 and CDR2 are SGHDT and YYEEEE. This CDR3 has 15 residues. Trimming at V came to 3 bases and at J to 10 bases, leaving 5 bases not matched to a gene. The CDR3 is CASSWGTGGRSPLHF. The DNA of the CDR3 is TGTGCCAGCAGCTGGGGGACAGGGGGCAGGTCACCCCTCCACTTT.

The J gene is TRBJ1-2, the V gene TRBV19; TRBD1 matches at 7 bases. Germline V gene lookup returns CDR1 LNHDA and CDR2 SQIVND (reference sequence). V was pared by 7 bases and J by 0 bases, with 14 bases of the junction left unmatched. This CDR3 is 17 amino acids long. CDR3 amino acids: CASTSRQGTRANYGYTF. CDR3 nucleotides: TGTGCCAGTACGTCGAGACAGGGTACACGAGCTAACTATGGCTACACCTTC.

This clonotype was seen a handful of times. The chain has TRBV14 and TRBJ2-7; perhaps D is TRBD1 or TRBD2 (7 bases each). Between the trimmed V and J ends, which lost 6 bases and 4 bases, there was a span of 16 bases. CDR1 is SGHDN, CDR2 FVKESK, per germline. The CDR3 loop spans 14 amino acids. CDR3 sequence reads: CASSRQGGFYEQYF. Here the CDR3 DNA reads TGTGCCAGCAGTCGACAGGGAGGGTTTTACGAGCAGTACTTC.

Note on this clonotype: One end of the junction is discordant with germline, which a read error may explain. The CDR3 loop is CASSILTSKGNTGELFF. Written as DNA, the CDR3 is TGTGCCAGCAGCATACTGACTAGCAAGGGAAACACTGGGGAGCTGTTTTTT. This chain links TRBV5-6 with TRBJ2-2, with 7 bases identical to TRBD2. Germline assignment: CDR1 SGHDT and CDR2 YYEEEE. The length of the CDR3 is 17 residues.

This clonotype was observed many times. As DNA, the CDR3 is TGTGCCAGCAGTTTAATGGAAACAGGGGGATTTGAGACCCAGTACTTC. It codes for CASSLMETGGFETQYF. This chain links TRBV28 with TRBJ2-5, with TRBD1 identical over 8 bases. Trimming cost V 2 bases and J 5 bases; bases outside gene matches: 10. Germline V gene sequence: CDR1 MDHEN, CDR2 SYDVKM. The length of the CDR3 is 16 residues.

This clonotype was recorded a few times. The chain carries TRBV28 and TRBJ2-1, with D tentatively TRBD1 (6 bases). This CDR3 is built from 13 residues. Deletions cut 3 bases from V and 8 bases from J, with 11 bases between. CDR1 is MDHEN and CDR2 is SYDVKM in the germline V gene. The DNA for the CDR3 is TGTGCCAGCAGTTTTAGGGGGTCGGATGAGCAGTTCTTC. Its protein is CASSFRGSDEQFF.

The sample holds many counts of this clonotype. This chain uses TRBV20-1 with TRBJ2-7, with TRBD1 identical over 9 bases. Trimming took 6 bases from V and 2 from J; bases not matched to a gene: 8. From germline, CDR1 is DFQATT and CDR2 SNEGSKA (reference sequence). The CDR3 has 14 amino acids. CDR3 loop: CSAIAGTGTYEQYF. DNA for the CDR3: TGCAGTGCGATCGCCGGGACAGGGACCTACGAGCAGTACTTC.

This clonotype appeared a few times. V usage is TRBV5-8 and J usage is TRBJ2-7, with a possible D match to TRBD2 (6 bases). The CDR3 runs 15 residues. The germline gives CDR1 SGHTS, CDR2 YDEGEE. The V gene lost 0 bases and the J gene lost 3 bases, with 13 bases spanning the gap. The CDR3 loop reads CASSLDRGGLYEQYF. The CDR3 nucleotides read TGTGCCAGCAGCTTGGATCGGGGAGGCCTCTACGAGCAGTACTTC.

This clonotype was seen a few times. V is TRBV7-3 and J is TRBJ1-1; 11 nucleotides line up with TRBD1. Trimming at V came to 4 bases and at J to 4 bases, leaving 8 bases not matched to a gene. Germline-derived CDR1 and CDR2 are SGHTA and FQGTGA. The CDR3 has 16 amino acids. CDR3 sequence: CASSSGQGAGPTEAFF. DNA for the CDR3: TGTGCCAGCAGCTCTGGACAGGGGGCTGGACCCACTGAAGCTTTCTTT.

The chain is built from TRBV7-9 and TRBJ2-2; TRBD1 agrees at 7 bases. Germline V CDR1 and CDR2: SEHNR, FQNEAQ (reference sequence). The CDR3 runs 16 residues. Trimming cost V 2 bases and J 7 bases; bases outside gene matches: 10. CDR3 coding DNA: TGTGCCAGCAGCTTAACCCCGACAGGGTCGCGCGGGGAGCTGTTTTTT. Translation: CASSLTPTGSRGELFF.

This clonotype was seen repeatedly, ten times or more. The V call is TRBV3-1, the J call TRBJ2-3; D perhaps matches TRBD2 (6 bases). Germline-derived CDR1 and CDR2 are LGHDT and YNNKEL (reference sequence). The V and J ends lost 3 bases and 8 bases respectively, with 15 bases between them. The CDR3 length is 14 residues. The CDR3 DNA sequence: TGTGCCAGCAGCCACGATGGAGGGTTTCCTACGCAGTATTTT. Encoded protein: CASSHDGGFPTQYF.

This chain connects TRBV6-1 to TRBJ2-7, with 7 positions matching TRBD1. With 6 bases clipped from V and 3 bases from J, the junction kept 5 bases outside the gene matches. This CDR3 has 13 amino acids. Looked up from germline, CDR1 is MNHNS and CDR2 is SASEGT. CDR3 bases: TGTGCCAGCAGCACCACAGGGGTCTACGAGCAGTACTTC. Translation gives CASSTTGVYEQYF.

This clonotype was picked up many times. The V gene is TRBV3-1, the J gene TRBJ1-2; 8 bases are shared with TRBD1. V was clipped by 4 bases and J by 4 bases; unmatched bases: 8. This CDR3 comprises 15 residues. The germline CDR1 and CDR2 sequences are LGHDT and YNNKEL (reference sequence). The CDR3 DNA sequence: TGTGCCAGCAGCCCCCTGGACAGGGTTGGCTATGGCTACACCTTC. Encoded protein: CASSPLDRVGYGYTF.

This clonotype was recorded a few times. The CDR3 spells CASSFLAGNIQYF. The CDR3 DNA sequence: TGTGCCAGCAGTTTCTTAGCCGGGAACATTCAGTACTTC. The chain employs TRBV12-3 or TRBV12-4 and TRBJ2-4; no definite D call. The CDR3 has 13 residues. Trimming removed 3 bases at V and 7 bases at J, with 10 bases between.

Many counts were recorded for this clonotype. The CDR3 DNA sequence: TGTGCCAGCAGTTTAGGTCAAACAGCGGGCCAAGAGACCCAGTACTTC. As protein: CASSLGQTAGQETQYF. V gene TRBV12-3 or TRBV12-4 combines with J gene TRBJ2-5; TRBD2 might be the D (6 bases). Trimming left V 1 base short and J 1 base short, with 13 bases between. The length of the CDR3 is 16 residues.

This clonotype was observed many times. The chain combines TRBV30 with TRBJ1-1; TRBD1 might be the D (6 bases). Germline CDR1 GTSNPN, CDR2 SVGIG (reference sequence). Trimming removed 2 bases from V and 6 bases from J, with 13 bases in between. The CDR3 is made up of 13 amino acids. CDR3 region: CAWSTGRTAEAFF. The DNA of the CDR3 is TGTGCCTGGAGTACAGGGCGAACGGCTGAAGCTTTCTTT.

Many counts were recorded for this clonotype. The J gene is TRBJ2-7, the V gene TRBV20-1; 10 bases are a match to TRBD1. The junction had 14 bases not matched to a gene; V was cut back by 6 bases and J by 3 bases. Germline CDR1 reads DFQATT; CDR2 reads SNEGSKA (reference sequence). The CDR3 runs to 16 residues. CDR3 coding DNA: TGCAGTGCAACTGACAGGGGGCGAGGAAAACTCTACGAGCAGTACTTC. Protein sequence: CSATDRGRGKLYEQYF.

This chain joins TRBV29-1 and TRBJ2-1; D is ambiguous. CDR1 and CDR2 from the germline V gene are SQVTM and ANQGSEA. CDR3 length: 11 residues. Trimming shortened V by 2 bases and J by 7 bases, and 6 bases separated the two germline ends. Written as DNA, the CDR3 is TGCAGCGTTGAAAGTCGAAATGAGCAGTTCTTC. This codes for CSVESRNEQFF.

V is TRBV28 and J is TRBJ2-5; D not resolved. The length of the CDR3 is 15 residues. Trimming stripped 7 bases from V and 3 bases from J, with 18 bases between. Germline V gene sequence: CDR1 MDHEN, CDR2 SYDVKM. In DNA, the CDR3 is TGTGCCAGCACCGAGAGCTCCCCTTGGGAAGAGACCCAGTACTTC. Residues: CASTESSPWEETQYF.

Points on this clonotype: Here the CDR3 omits its conserved ending phenylalanine or tryptophan, so a read error is the likely source. The chain has TRBV18 and TRBJ2-7, with D perhaps being TRBD1 or TRBD2 (5 bases each). Between the trimmed V and J ends, which lost 3 bases and 2 bases, there was a span of 11 bases. In germline, CDR1 is KGHSH, CDR2 LQKENI. This CDR3 is 14 amino acids long. The CDR3 sequence is CASSPGTGAYEQYL. DNA for the CDR3: TGTGCCAGCTCACCGGGGACGGGTGCCTACGAGCAGTACCTC.

This clonotype has at least ten counts. The chain links TRBV28 to TRBJ2-1, with 13 bases that match TRBD2. Germline CDR1 reads MDHEN; CDR2 reads SYDVKM. The CDR3 consists of 16 residues. Unmatched junction bases numbered 5, after V lost 2 bases and J lost 7 bases. CDR3 sequence: CASSLIGLAGANEQFF. The CDR3 DNA is TGTGCCAGCAGTTTAATCGGACTAGCGGGAGCGAATGAGCAGTTCTTC. Full variable domain (missing parts from reference TRBV28 and TRBJ2-1): DVKVTQSSRYLVKRTGEKVFLECVQDMDHENMFWYRQDPGLGLRLIYFSYDVKMKEKGDIPEGYSVSREKKERFSLILESASTNQTSMYLCASSLIGLAGANEQFFGPGTRLTVL.